Sequencing of this T cell receptor (beta chain) was carried out in a study of blood T cells in healthy people across ages. General study results and limits: Versus aged donors, long-lived donors had higher diversity and more naive CD4+ cells.

Sample donors were healthy Caucasian individuals that came from Russia, aged 6 to 90. A minimum of 6.5 million PBMCs was isolated per sample. A second PCR, run for about 6 to 11 cycles, used a sample-barcoded 5' primer plus a J-beta primer mix. Each TCR beta cDNA got a 12-nucleotide random molecular identifier. In TCRdb, the 5' RACE reads were re-called with MiXCR into one record per CDR3 protein. The sample yields 600,000 or so distinct CDR3 sequences, around half seen once. This clonotype occurred many times. Its specificity is unknown. The CDR3 spans 15 residues. V lost 3 bases to trimming and J lost 3 bases, with 15 bases between them. Per germline, CDR1 SGDLS and CDR2 YYNGEE.

Material: blood. The chain combines TRBV9 with TRBJ1-2; D may be TRBD1 (5 bases). This TCR came from a man aged 80 or over in good health. The CDR3 DNA reads TGTGCCAGCAGCGGGGGACTTTCCCAAGACTATGGCTACACCTTC. The encoded protein is CASSGGLSQDYGYTF.